This T cell receptor (beta chain) derives from a study of blood T cell repertoires in COVID-19. About the study: From the United States, Italy and Spain came samples of acute and convalescent COVID-19. PBMCs, B-cell-depleted T cells, or T cells were the source of the cDNA or gDNA that made up the material.

In the study's own analysis: Researchers report that nucleated cell counts were estimated from reference gene primer amplification. Sequencing used immunoSEQ multiplex PCR; TCRdb keeps in-frame clones, though not all of them. V, J and clone size derive from that table, while D and trimming were established from the DNA sequence. Among about 290,000 clones listed, just under 90% were seen once. CDR3 size: 15 residues. Germline CDR1 reads SGHRS; CDR2 reads YFSETQ. V gave up 0 bases and J gave up 11 bases; unmatched junction bases: 12. This clone came up once. Patients at the Seattle site were enrolled during active infection and followed longitudinally.

The sequencing input was peripheral blood. The clonotype comes from a woman in her 30s with COVID-19, enrolled during active disease. The V gene is TRBV5-1, the J gene TRBJ1-1, with TRBD1 matching 8 bases. The CDR3 is CASSLAGSQGAQAFF. CDR3 nucleotides: TGCGCCAGCAGCTTGGCGGGAAGCCAGGGGGCGCAGGCTTTCTTT.